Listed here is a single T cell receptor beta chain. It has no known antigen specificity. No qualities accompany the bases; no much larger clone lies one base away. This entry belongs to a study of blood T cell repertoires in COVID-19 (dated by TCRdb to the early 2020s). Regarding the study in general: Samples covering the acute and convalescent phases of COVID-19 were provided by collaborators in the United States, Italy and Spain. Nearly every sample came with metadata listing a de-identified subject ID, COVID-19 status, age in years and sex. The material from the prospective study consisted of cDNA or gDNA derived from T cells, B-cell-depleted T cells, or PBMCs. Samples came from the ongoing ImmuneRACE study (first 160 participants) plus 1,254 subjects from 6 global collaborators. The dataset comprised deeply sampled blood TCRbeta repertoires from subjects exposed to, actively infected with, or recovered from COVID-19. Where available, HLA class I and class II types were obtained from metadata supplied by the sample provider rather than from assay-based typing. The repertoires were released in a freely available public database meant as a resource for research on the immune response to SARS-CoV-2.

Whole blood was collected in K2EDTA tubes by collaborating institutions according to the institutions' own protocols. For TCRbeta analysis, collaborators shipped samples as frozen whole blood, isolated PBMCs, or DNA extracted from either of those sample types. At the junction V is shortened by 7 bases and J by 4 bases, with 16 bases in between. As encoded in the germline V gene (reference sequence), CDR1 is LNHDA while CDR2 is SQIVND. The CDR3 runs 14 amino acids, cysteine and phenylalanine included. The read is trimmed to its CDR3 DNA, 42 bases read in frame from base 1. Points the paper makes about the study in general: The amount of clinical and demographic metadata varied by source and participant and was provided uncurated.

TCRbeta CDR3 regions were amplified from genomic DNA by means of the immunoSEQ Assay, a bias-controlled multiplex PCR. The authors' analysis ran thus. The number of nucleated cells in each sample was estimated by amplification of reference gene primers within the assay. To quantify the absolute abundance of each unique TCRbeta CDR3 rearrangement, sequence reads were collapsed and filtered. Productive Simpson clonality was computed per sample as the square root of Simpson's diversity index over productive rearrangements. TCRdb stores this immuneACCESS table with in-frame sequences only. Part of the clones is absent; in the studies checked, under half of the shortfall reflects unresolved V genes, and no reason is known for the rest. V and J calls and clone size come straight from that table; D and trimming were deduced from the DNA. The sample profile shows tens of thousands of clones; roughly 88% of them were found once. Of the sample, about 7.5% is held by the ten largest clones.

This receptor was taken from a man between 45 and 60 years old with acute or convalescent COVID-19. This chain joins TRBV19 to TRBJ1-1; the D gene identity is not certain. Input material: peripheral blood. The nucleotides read TGTGCCAGTACCGAGATCGGGGAGGGCACTGAAGCTTTCTTT. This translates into CASTEIGEGTEAFF.